The clone carrying this T cell receptor beta chain was found a few times. What it recognizes is unknown. The data derive from a study of T cells after posttransplantation cyclophosphamide. Busulfan-fludarabine conditioning, marrow transplant, and cyclophosphamide on days +3 and +4 were administered. Assay: immunoSEQ multiplex PCR; the TCRdb copy retains only in-frame clones and omits some. The repertoire consists of approximately 10,000 clones, none detected only once. Study observations and caveats: Later blood repertoires were often dominated by clones from the donor CD8+ memory compartment.

The CDR3 is made up of 14 amino acids. Trimming left V 4 bases short and J 3 bases short, with 12 bases between. This rearrangement joins TRBV12-3 or TRBV12-4 to TRBJ1-2; a weak D match, TRBD1 (6 bases). The TCR sequence derives from a female patient between 40 and 55 years old who received an allogeneic stem cell transplant from a related donor, was CMV-positive, and had no GVHD. Some T cells may possibly be graft donor cells. The material was PBMCs, obtained after allogeneic stem cell transplant with posttransplant cyclophosphamide. This chain's CDR3 is CASSSLQGYYGYTF. In DNA form, the CDR3 reads TGTGCCAGCAGTTCCCTACAGGGCTACTATGGCTACACCTTC.